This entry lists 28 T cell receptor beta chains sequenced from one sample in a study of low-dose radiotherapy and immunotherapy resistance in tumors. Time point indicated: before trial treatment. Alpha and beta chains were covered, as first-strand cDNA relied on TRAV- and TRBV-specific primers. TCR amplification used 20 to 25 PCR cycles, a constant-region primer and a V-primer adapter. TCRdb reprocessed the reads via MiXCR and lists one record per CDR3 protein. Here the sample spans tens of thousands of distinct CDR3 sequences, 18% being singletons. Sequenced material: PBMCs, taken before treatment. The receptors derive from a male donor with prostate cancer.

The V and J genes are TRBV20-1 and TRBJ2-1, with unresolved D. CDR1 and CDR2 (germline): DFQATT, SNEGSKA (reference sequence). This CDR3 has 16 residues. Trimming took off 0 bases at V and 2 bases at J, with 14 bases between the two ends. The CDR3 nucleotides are TGCAGTGCTAGAGATTCCCAGTTCAGTCCCTACAATGAGCAGTTCTTC. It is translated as CSARDSQFSPYNEQFF.

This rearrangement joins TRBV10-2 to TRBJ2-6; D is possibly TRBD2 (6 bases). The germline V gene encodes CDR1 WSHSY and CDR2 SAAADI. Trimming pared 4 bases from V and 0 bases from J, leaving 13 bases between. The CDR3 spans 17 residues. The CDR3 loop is CASSGTTLYSGANVLTF. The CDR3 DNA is TGCGCCAGCAGTGGGACTACTCTCTACTCTGGGGCCAACGTCCTGACTTTC.

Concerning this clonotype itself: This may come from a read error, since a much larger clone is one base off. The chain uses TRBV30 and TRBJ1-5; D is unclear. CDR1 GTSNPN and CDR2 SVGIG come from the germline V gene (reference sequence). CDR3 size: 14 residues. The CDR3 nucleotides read TGTGCCTGGACCCAAGGGTTTAGCATTCAGCCCCAGCATTTT. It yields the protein CAWTQGFSIQPQHF. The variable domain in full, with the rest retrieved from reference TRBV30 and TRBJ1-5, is SQTIHQWPATLVQPVGSPLSLECTVEGTSNPNLYWYRQAAGRGLQLLFYSVGIGQISSEVPQNLSASRPQDRQFILSSKKLLLSDSGFYLCAWTQGFSIQPQHFGDGTRLSIL.

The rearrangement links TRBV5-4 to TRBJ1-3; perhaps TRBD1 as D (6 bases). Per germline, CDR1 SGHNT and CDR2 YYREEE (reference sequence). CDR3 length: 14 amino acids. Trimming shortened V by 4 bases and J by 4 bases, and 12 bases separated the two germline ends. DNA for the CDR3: TGTGCCAGCAGCCCAGCAACAGGGGGAAACACCATATATTTT. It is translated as CASSPATGGNTIYF.

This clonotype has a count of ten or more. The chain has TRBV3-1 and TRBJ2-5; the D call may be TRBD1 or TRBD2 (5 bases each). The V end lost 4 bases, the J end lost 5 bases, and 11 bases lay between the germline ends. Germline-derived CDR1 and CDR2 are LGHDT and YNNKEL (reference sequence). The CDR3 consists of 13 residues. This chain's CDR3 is CASSPVGAETQYF. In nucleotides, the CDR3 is TGTGCCAGCAGCCCCGTCGGGGCGGAGACCCAGTACTTC.

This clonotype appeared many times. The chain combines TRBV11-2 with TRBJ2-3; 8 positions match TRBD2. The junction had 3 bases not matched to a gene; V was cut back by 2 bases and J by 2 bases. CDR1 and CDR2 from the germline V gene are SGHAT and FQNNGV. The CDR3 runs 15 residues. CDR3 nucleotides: TGTGCCAGCAGCTTATGGCGGGGGGACACAGATACGCAGTATTTT. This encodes CASSLWRGDTDTQYF.

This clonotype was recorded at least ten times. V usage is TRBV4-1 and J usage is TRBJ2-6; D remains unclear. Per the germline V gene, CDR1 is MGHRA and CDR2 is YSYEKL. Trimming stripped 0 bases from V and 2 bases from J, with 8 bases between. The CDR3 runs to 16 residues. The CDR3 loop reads CASSQDERPGANVLTF. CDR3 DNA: TGCGCCAGCAGCCAAGATGAAAGGCCTGGGGCCAACGTCCTGACTTTC.

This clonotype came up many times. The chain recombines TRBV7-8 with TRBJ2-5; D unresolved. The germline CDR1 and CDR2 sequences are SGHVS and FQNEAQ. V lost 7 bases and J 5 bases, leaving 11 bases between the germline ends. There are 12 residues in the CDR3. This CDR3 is CASNLPGETQYF. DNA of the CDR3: TGTGCCAGCAACCTCCCCGGGGAGACCCAGTACTTC.

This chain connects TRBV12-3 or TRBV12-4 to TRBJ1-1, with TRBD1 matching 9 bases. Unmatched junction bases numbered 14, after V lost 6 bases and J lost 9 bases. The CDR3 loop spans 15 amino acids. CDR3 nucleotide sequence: TGTGCCAGCAGCCGGGGACAGGGAAGAAGGACCCAAGCTTTCTTT. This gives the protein CASSRGQGRRTQAFF.

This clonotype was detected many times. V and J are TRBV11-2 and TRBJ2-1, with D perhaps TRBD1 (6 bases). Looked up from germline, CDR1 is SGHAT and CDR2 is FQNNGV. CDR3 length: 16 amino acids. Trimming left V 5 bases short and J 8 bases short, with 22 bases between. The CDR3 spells CASSAMTGPFRDEQFF. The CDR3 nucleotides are TGTGCCAGCAGCGCTATGACAGGCCCTTTTCGGGATGAGCAGTTCTTC.

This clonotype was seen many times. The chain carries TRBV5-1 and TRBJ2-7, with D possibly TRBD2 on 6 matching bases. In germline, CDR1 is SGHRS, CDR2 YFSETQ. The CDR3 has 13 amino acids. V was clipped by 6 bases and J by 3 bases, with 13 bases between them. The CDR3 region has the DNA TGCGCCAGCAATCCGGAGGGAAACTACGAGCAGTACTTC. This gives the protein CASNPEGNYEQYF.

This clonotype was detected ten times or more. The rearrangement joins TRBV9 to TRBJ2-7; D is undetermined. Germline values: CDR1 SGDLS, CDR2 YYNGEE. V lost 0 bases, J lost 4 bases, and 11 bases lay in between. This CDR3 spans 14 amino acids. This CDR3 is CASSVEASSYEQYF. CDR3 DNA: TGTGCCAGCAGCGTAGAGGCCAGCTCTTACGAGCAGTACTTC.

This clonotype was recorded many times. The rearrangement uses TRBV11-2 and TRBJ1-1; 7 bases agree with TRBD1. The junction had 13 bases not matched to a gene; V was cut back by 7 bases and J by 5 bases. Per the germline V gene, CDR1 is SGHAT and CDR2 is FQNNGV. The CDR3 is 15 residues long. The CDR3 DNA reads TGTGCCAGCAATTCGAGGAAGGGGGCCGATACTGAAGCTTTCTTT. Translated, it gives CASNSRKGADTEAFF.

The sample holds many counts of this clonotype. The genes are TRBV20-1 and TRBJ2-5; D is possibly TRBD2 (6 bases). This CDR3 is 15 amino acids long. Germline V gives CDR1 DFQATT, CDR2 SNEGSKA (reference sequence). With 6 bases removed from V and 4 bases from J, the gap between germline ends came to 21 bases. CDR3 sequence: CSALASGGSSETQYF. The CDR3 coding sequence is TGCAGTGCCCTAGCGTCCGGCGGATCCTCAGAGACCCAGTACTTC.

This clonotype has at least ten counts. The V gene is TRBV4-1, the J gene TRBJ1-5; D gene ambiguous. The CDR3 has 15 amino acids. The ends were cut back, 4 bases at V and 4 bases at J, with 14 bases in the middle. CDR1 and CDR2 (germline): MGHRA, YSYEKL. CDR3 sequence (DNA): TGCGCCAGCAGCCCCTGGGCAGGCGCAAATCAGCCCCAGCATTTT. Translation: CASSPWAGANQPQHF.

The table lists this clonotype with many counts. CDR3 DNA sequence: TGTGCCAGCAGCCTCAGGGAGAACACTGAAGCTTTCTTT. It translates to CASSLRENTEAFF. This chain connects TRBV5-4 to TRBJ1-1, with D perhaps TRBD1 (5 bases). Looked up from germline, CDR1 is SGHNT and CDR2 is YYREEE (reference sequence). The CDR3 contains 13 residues. Trimming removed 4 bases at V and 1 base at J, with 8 bases between.

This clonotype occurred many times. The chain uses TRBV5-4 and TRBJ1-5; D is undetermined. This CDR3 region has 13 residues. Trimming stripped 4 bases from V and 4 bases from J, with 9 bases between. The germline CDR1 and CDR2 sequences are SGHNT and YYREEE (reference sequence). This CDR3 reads CASSAGDNQPQHF. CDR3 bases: TGTGCCAGCAGCGCTGGGGATAATCAGCCCCAGCATTTT. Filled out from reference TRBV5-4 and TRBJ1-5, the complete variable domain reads ETGVTQSPTHLIKTRGQQVTLRCSSQSGHNTVSWYQQALGQGPQFIFQYYREEENGRGNFPPRFSGLQFPNYSSELNVNALELDDSALYLCASSAGDNQPQHFGDGTRLSIL.

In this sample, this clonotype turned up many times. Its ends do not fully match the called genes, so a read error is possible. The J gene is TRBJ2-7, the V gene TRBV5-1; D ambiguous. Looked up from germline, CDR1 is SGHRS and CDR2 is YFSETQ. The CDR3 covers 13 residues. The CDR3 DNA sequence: TGTGCCAGCAGCTTAGAGTCGTCCTACGAGCAGTACTTC. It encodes CASSLESSYEQYF.

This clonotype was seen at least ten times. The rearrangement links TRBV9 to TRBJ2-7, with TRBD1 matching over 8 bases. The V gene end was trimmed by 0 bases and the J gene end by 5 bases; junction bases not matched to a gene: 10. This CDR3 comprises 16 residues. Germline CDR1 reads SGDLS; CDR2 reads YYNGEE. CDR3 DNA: TGTGCCAGCAGCGTAGCCTCAGGGGGCAGGATCAACGAGCAGTACTTC. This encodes CASSVASGGRINEQYF. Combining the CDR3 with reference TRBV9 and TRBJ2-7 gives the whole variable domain DSGVTQTPKHLITATGQRVTLRCSPRSGDLSVYWYQQSLDQGLQFLIQYYNGEERAKGNILERFSAQQFPDLHSELNLSSLELGDSALYFCASSVASGGRINEQYFGPGTRLTVT.

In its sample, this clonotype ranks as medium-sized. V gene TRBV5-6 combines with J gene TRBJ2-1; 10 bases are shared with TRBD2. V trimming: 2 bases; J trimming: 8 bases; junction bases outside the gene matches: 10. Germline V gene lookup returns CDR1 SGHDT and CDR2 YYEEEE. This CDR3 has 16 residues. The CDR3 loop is CASSFRLAGPQDEQFF. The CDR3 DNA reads TGTGCCAGCAGCTTTAGACTAGCGGGTCCCCAGGATGAGCAGTTCTTC.

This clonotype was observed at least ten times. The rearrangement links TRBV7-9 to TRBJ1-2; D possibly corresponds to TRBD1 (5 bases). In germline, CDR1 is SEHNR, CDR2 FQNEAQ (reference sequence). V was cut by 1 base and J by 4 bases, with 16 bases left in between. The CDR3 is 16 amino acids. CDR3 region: CASSLDGAPQGYGYTF. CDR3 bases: TGTGCCAGCAGCTTAGACGGGGCCCCCCAGGGCTATGGCTACACCTTC.

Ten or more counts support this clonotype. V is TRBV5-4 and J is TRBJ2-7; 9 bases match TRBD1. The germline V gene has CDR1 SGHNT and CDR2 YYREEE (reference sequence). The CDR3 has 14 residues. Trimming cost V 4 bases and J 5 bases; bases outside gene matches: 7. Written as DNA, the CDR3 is TGTGCCAGCAGCGCGGGGGACAGGGTGGACGAGCAGTACTTC. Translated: CASSAGDRVDEQYF. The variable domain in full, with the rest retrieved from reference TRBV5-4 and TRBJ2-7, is ETGVTQSPTHLIKTRGQQVTLRCSSQSGHNTVSWYQQALGQGPQFIFQYYREEENGRGNFPPRFSGLQFPNYSSELNVNALELDDSALYLCASSAGDRVDEQYFGPGTRLTVT.

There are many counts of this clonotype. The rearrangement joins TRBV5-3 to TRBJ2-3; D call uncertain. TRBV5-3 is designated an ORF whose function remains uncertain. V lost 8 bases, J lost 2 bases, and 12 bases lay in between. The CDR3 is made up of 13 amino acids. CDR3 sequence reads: CASSPGPTDTQYF. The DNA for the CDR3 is TGTGCCAGCAGCCCTGGACCCACAGATACGCAGTATTTT.

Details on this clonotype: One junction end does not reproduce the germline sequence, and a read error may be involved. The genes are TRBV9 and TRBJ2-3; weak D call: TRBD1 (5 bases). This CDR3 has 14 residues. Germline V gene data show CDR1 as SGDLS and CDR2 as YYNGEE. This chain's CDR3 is CASSVGQITGTQYF. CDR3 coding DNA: TGTGCCAGCAGCGTAGGACAGATCACAGGTACGCAGTATTTT.

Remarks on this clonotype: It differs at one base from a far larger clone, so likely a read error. The CDR3 DNA reads TGTGCCAGCAGTGTAGCGGGGGCAAACAATGAGCAGTACTTC. Residues: CASSVAGANNEQYF. The V call is TRBV6-2 or TRBV6-3, the J call TRBJ2-5; 9 bases are shared with TRBD2. V trimming: 5 bases; J trimming: 11 bases; junction bases outside the gene matches: 12. Germline CDR1 and CDR2: MNHEY and SVGEGT. CDR3 length: 14 residues.

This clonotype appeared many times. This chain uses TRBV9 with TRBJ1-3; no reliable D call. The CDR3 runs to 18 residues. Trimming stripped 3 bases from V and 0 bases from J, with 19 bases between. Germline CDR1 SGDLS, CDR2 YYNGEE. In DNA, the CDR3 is TGTGCCAGCAGCGGCCAGAGGGAGCACCAGAGCTCTGGAAACACCATATATTTT. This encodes CASSGQREHQSSGNTIYF.

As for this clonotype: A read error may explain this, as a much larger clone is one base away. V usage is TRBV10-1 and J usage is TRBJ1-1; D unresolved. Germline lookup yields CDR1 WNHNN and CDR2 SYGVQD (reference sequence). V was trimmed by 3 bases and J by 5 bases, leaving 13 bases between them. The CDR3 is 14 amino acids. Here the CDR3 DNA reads TGCGCCAGCAGTGACCGCAGGCGGACGACTGAAGCTTTCTTT. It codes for CASSDRRRTTEAFF.

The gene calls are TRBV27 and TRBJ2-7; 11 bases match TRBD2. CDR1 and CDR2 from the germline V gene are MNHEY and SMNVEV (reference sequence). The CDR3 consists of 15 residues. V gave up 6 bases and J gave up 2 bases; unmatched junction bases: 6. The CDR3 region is CASSGLAGPTYEQYF. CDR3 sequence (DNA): TGTGCCAGCAGCGGACTAGCGGGTCCCACCTACGAGCAGTACTTC.